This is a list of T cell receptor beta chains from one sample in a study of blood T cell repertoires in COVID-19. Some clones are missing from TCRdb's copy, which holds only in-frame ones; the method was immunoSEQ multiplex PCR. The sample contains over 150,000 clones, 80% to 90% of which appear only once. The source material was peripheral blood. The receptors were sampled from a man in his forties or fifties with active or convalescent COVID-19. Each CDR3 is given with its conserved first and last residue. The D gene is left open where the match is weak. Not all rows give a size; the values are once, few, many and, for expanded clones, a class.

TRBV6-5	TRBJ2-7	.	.	TGTGCCAGCAGCCGACAGTACGAGCAGTACTTC	CASSRQYEQYF
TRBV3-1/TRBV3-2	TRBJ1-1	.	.	TGTGCCAGCAGCCAAGGGTGGAGAACGAACACTGAAGCTTTCTTT	CASSQGWRTNTEAFF
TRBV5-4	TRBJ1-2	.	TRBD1	TGTGCCAGCAGCAGCACAGGGGCAGGCAGAGATGGCTACACCTTC	CASSSTGAGRDGYTF
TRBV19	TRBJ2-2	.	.	TGTGCCAGTAGTATTTTCAACAGGGTGGACACCGGGGAGCTGTTTTTT	CASSIFNRVDTGELFF
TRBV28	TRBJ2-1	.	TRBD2	TGTGCCAGCGCTCCCCTTAGCGGGAGGGCCTACAATGAGCAGTTCTTC	CASAPLSGRAYNEQFF
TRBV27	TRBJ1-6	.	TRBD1	TGTGCCAGCAGTCTTCAGGGGGGTAATTCACCCCTCCACTTT	CASSLQGGNSPLHF
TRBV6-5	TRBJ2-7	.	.	TGTGCCAGCAGTTATAGGGGTAACTACGAGCAGTACTTC	CASSYRGNYEQYF
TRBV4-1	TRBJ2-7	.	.	TGCGCCAGCAGCCAAGTGCGGACAGATATCTACGAGCAGTACTTC	CASSQVRTDIYEQYF
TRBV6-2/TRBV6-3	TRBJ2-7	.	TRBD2	TGTGCCAGCAGTTACCCCCAGGGAGGGTACGAGCAGTACTTC	CASSYPQGGYEQYF
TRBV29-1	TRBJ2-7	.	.	TGCAGCGTTGAAGGCGGGATCTCCTACGAGCAGTACTTC	CSVEGGISYEQYF
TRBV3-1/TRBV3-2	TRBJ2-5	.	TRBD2	TGTGCCAGCAGACGGACTAGTGAACGGGAGACCCAGTACTTC	CASRRTSERETQYF
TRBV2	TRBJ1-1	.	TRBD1	TGTGCCAGCAGTGGACAGGGGGGGAACACTGAAGCTTTCTTT	CASSGQGGNTEAFF
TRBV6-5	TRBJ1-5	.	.	TGTGCCAGCAGCTTGGAGGGGACGAGCAATCAGCCCCAGCATTTT	CASSLEGTSNQPQHF
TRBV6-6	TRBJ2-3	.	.	TGTGCCAGCAGTTACCCACGGGGGGCCCCCACAGATACGCAGTATTTT	CASSYPRGAPTDTQYF
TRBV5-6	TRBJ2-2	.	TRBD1	TGTGCCAGCAGCCCGGTGGGGCAGGGGGTAGCCGGGGAGCTGTTTTTT	CASSPVGQGVAGELFF
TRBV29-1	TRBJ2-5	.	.	TGCAGCGTTGAATACCCGGGACACCGGGAGACCCAGTACTTC	CSVEYPGHRETQYF
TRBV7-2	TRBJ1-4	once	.	TGTGCCAGCAGCTTAGATGCGGGAGGTGAAAAACTGTTTTTT	CASSLDAGGEKLFF
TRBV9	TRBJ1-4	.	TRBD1	TGTGCCAGCAGCGCTCAGACAGGGGGACTCGGTGAAAAACTGTTTTTT	CASSAQTGGLGEKLFF